This T cell receptor beta chain derives from a study of blood T cell repertoires in COVID-19. Overall study: Some COVID-19 samples were acute and others convalescent; all came from the United States, Italy and Spain.

The method was immunoSEQ multiplex PCR; TCRdb's version includes in-frame clones alone and lacks a portion of them. Found here are roughly 160,000 clones, about four fifths of them singletons; the top ten hold 3% to 4%. The CDR3 totals 14 residues. Germline V lookup: CDR1 LNHDA, CDR2 SQIVND (reference sequence). The V and J ends lost 3 bases and 6 bases respectively, with 13 bases between them. This chain links TRBV19 with TRBJ2-3; no firm D call. Sequenced sample: PBMCs or T cells enriched from blood (not recorded which). The clonotype was recovered from a woman aged 55 to 70 who had recovered from COVID-19. DNA for the CDR3: TGTGCCAGTAGTATCAGTCCTAATAGCGATACGCAGTATTTT. Amino acid sequence: CASSISPNSDTQYF.